A single sample is the source of the 19 T cell receptor beta chains below, sequenced in a study of T cell changes during pregnancy in multiple sclerosis. Only in-frame clones appear in the TCRdb table, and some are missing; sequencing was by immunoSEQ multiplex PCR. The sample shows 85,000 to 90,000 clones, 94% of them seen only once. The input for sequencing was peripheral blood, taken after pregnancy. Every receptor here comes from a female donor in good health, enrolled as a control in a pregnancy study.

This clone was picked up one time. The gene calls are TRBV6-8 and TRBJ2-7; D not certain. This CDR3 is built from 15 residues. Trimming pared 1 base from V and 6 bases from J, leaving 16 bases between. Germline CDR1 is MNHGY and CDR2 is SAAAGT. This CDR3 reads CASSYLPQSRREQYF. Written as DNA, the CDR3 is TGTGCCAGCAGTTACTTGCCACAATCTCGCCGCGAGCAGTACTTC.

V is TRBV27 and J is TRBJ2-5; 13 bases agree with TRBD2. Germline V gene lookup returns CDR1 MNHEY and CDR2 SMNVEV (reference sequence). The CDR3 extends over 16 amino acids. J lost 5 bases, V lost 5 bases, and 8 bases had no gene match. CDR3 amino acids: CASSTLAGGPYETQYF. In nucleotides, the CDR3 is TGTGCCAGCAGTACACTAGCGGGAGGGCCCTATGAGACCCAGTACTTC.

This chain uses TRBV10-3 with TRBJ2-7; no firm D call. Germline V CDR1 and CDR2: ENHRY, SYGVKD. This CDR3 has 14 amino acids. With 6 bases removed from V and 2 bases from J, the gap between germline ends came to 14 bases. DNA of the CDR3: TGTGCCATCAGGGATGAACAGTTTCCCTACGAGCAGTACTTC. Encoded protein: CAIRDEQFPYEQYF.

This chain connects TRBV5-4 to TRBJ2-3, with a tentative D call TRBD1 (5 bases). The CDR3 consists of 16 residues. The V and J ends lost 0 bases and 4 bases respectively, with 15 bases between them. Germline assignment: CDR1 SGHNT and CDR2 YYREEE (reference sequence). The chain's CDR3 is CASSLDRTLGADTQYF. CDR3 nucleotides: TGTGCCAGCAGCTTGGACAGGACCTTAGGCGCAGATACGCAGTATTTT.

This chain joins TRBV4-1 and TRBJ2-7, with 10 bases fitting TRBD2. V trimming: 0 bases; J trimming: 7 bases; junction bases outside the gene matches: 12. The CDR3 covers 17 residues. CDR1 and CDR2 (germline): MGHRA, YSYEKL. This CDR3 is CASSQDIFSGRTREQYF. The CDR3 DNA reads as TGCGCCAGCAGCCAAGATATATTTAGCGGGAGGACGAGAGAGCAGTACTTC.

The CDR3 nucleotides read TGCAGCGTTGAAGATGTAGACCGCGGGGAAAAACTGTTTTTT. It specifies CSVEDVDRGEKLFF. The chain carries TRBV29-1 and TRBJ1-4; D not certain. Germline values: CDR1 SQVTM, CDR2 ANQGSEA. V was clipped by 0 bases and J by 8 bases, with 13 bases between them. The CDR3 extends over 14 amino acids.

V usage is TRBV4-1 and J usage is TRBJ2-1, with TRBD1 matching 10 bases. CDR1 is MGHRA, CDR2 YSYEKL, per germline. The CDR3 sequence is 15 residues long. J was trimmed by 4 bases and V by 3 bases; bases with no gene match: 3. CDR3 DNA: TGCGCCAGCAGCCATGGACAGGGGGTGTACAATGAGCAGTTCTTC. This sequence encodes CASSHGQGVYNEQFF.

The chain combines TRBV6-6 with TRBJ2-7; 11 bases are a match to TRBD2. The CDR3 loop spans 15 amino acids. V lost 7 bases, J lost 4 bases, and 9 bases stayed unmatched. Looked up from germline, CDR1 is MNHNY and CDR2 is SVGAGI (reference sequence). The CDR3 spells CASTSRLAGTYEQYF. CDR3 coding DNA: TGTGCCAGCACCAGCCGACTAGCGGGGACGTACGAGCAGTACTTC.

The V gene is TRBV11-3, the J gene TRBJ2-3, with 7 bases aligning to TRBD2. CDR1 is SGHNT and CDR2 is YENEEA in the germline V gene. This CDR3 has 15 residues. V gave up 5 bases and J gave up 3 bases; unmatched junction bases: 8. The CDR3 region is CASSPGLAETDTQYF. Here the CDR3 DNA reads TGTGCCAGCAGCCCTGGGCTAGCGGAAACAGATACGCAGTATTTT.

The sample holds one count of this clone. V gene TRBV4-2 combines with J gene TRBJ2-1; 10 bases line up with TRBD2. The CDR3 length is 18 residues. The trim removed 1 base at V and 1 base at J, leaving 7 bases unmatched. Per the germline V gene, CDR1 is LGHNA and CDR2 is YNFKEQ. Here the CDR3 reads CASSQAPGLAVSYNEQFF. In nucleotides, the CDR3 is TGTGCCAGCAGCCAAGCGCCCGGACTAGCGGTTTCCTACAATGAGCAGTTCTTC.

J is TRBJ1-4 and V is TRBV30, with 10 bases lining up with TRBD1. CDR3 length equals 15 residues. After removal of 1 base from V and 8 bases from J, the junction contained 7 bases not matched to a gene. CDR1 and CDR2 from the germline V gene are GTSNPN and SVGIG (reference sequence). The CDR3 spells CAWSATGQGREKLFF. For the CDR3, the DNA is TGTGCCTGGAGTGCTACGGGACAGGGGAGGGAAAAACTGTTTTTT. Variable domain in full (rest from reference TRBV30 and TRBJ1-4): SQTIHQWPATLVQPVGSPLSLECTVEGTSNPNLYWYRQAAGRGLQLLFYSVGIGQISSEVPQNLSASRPQDRQFILSSKKLLLSDSGFYLCAWSATGQGREKLFFGSGTQLSVL.

The rearrangement links TRBV9 to TRBJ1-3; D remains ambiguous. Germline-derived CDR1 and CDR2 are SGDLS and YYNGEE. This CDR3 contains 14 residues. V was clipped by 3 bases and J by 4 bases, with 11 bases between them. The DNA of the CDR3 is TGTGCCAGCAGCGCCCCAGGAGGGGGAAACACCATATATTTT. Translation gives CASSAPGGGNTIYF. Using reference TRBV9 and TRBJ1-3 for the parts outside the CDR3, the full variable domain is DSGVTQTPKHLITATGQRVTLRCSPRSGDLSVYWYQQSLDQGLQFLIQYYNGEERAKGNILERFSAQQFPDLHSELNLSSLELGDSALYFCASSAPGGGNTIYFGEGSWLTVV.

This clone was observed a few times. The rearrangement joins TRBV2 to TRBJ1-1; D not resolved. CDR1 and CDR2 from the germline V gene are SNHLY and FYNNEI. The CDR3 totals 13 residues. Trimming shortened V by 5 bases and J by 1 base, and 8 bases separated the two germline ends. The CDR3 DNA is TGTGCCAGCAGTCTCCGACAGAACACTGAAGCTTTCTTT. Its translation is CASSLRQNTEAFF.

The V and J genes are TRBV10-3 and TRBJ2-1; D perhaps matches TRBD2 (5 bases). This CDR3 is 15 amino acids long. V dropped 4 bases and J dropped 4 bases, with 14 bases sitting between them. Germline loops: CDR1 ENHRY, CDR2 SYGVKD. Written as DNA, the CDR3 is TGTGCCATCAGTGGGACGGAGGAACTTTACAATGAGCAGTTCTTC. Translation: CAISGTEELYNEQFF.

This clone was detected a few times. The rearrangement joins TRBV4-1 to TRBJ2-7, with 10 bases aligning to TRBD2. CDR3 size: 18 residues. The ends lost 2 bases at V and 1 base at J; junction bases unmatched: 11. CDR1 MGHRA and CDR2 YSYEKL come from the germline V gene. The DNA of the CDR3 is TGCGCCAGCAGCCAACCTGCTCCCCTAGCGGGAGCATCCTACGAGCAGTACTTC. Translated, it gives CASSQPAPLAGASYEQYF.

J is TRBJ2-7 and V is TRBV27; D is perhaps TRBD1 (6 bases). This CDR3 has 13 residues. The germline CDR1 and CDR2 sequences are MNHEY and SMNVEV (reference sequence). V was trimmed by 3 bases and J by 1 base, leaving 7 bases between them. Here the CDR3 DNA reads TGTGCCAGCAGTTTCAGGGGTTCCTACGAGCAGTACTTC. Translating it yields CASSFRGSYEQYF.

The genes are TRBV4-1 and TRBJ2-6; possible D gene TRBD2, 5 bases. CDR1 and CDR2 (germline): MGHRA, YSYEKL. The CDR3 runs 17 residues. The V end was cut by 0 bases, the J end by 4 bases, with 13 bases between. In nucleotides, the CDR3 is TGCGCCAGCAGCCAAGATGGGTCGCCGGGAGGGGCCAACGTCCTGACTTTC. Protein: CASSQDGSPGGANVLTF.

The chain joins TRBV27 to TRBJ2-3; 9 bases are shared with TRBD1. This CDR3 has 14 residues. The trim removed 7 bases at V and 6 bases at J, leaving 8 bases unmatched. Germline values: CDR1 MNHEY, CDR2 SMNVEV (reference sequence). The chain's CDR3 is CASTPQGAEDTQYF. The CDR3 DNA sequence: TGTGCCAGCACACCACAGGGGGCGGAGGATACGCAGTATTTT.

The chain links TRBV19 to TRBJ1-5, with 10 bases fitting TRBD1. V lost 7 bases and J lost 4; bases outside the gene matches: 4. In germline, CDR1 is LNHDA, CDR2 SQIVND (reference sequence). CDR3 size: 14 residues. This chain's CDR3 is CASNPGQGNQPQHF. In DNA, the CDR3 is TGTGCCAGTAATCCGGGACAGGGGAATCAGCCCCAGCATTTT.